This T cell receptor (beta chain) was recorded in a study of long-term antiretroviral therapy in people with HIV. This clone occurred once. Running of the v3.0 immunoSEQ assay took place at survey level. The method was immunoSEQ multiplex PCR; TCRdb's version includes in-frame clones alone and lacks a portion of them. The sample has about 43,000 clones, roughly 86% seen once; the top ten hold 5.1%. Germline-derived CDR1 and CDR2 are MNHNS and SASEGT. This CDR3 is 14 amino acids long. V shed 5 bases and J shed 1 base, with 8 bases lying between them. Each HIV participant was treated in the United States.

The source is a woman aged 45 to 65 with HIV. The sample here was unsorted PBMCs, taken 0.1 years before starting antiretroviral therapy. The genes are TRBV6-1 and TRBJ2-2, with D possibly TRBD1 on 6 matching bases. The CDR3 loop reads CASSSGQNTGELFF. CDR3 in DNA: TGTGCCAGCAGTTCGGGACAGAACACCGGGGAGCTGTTTTTT.